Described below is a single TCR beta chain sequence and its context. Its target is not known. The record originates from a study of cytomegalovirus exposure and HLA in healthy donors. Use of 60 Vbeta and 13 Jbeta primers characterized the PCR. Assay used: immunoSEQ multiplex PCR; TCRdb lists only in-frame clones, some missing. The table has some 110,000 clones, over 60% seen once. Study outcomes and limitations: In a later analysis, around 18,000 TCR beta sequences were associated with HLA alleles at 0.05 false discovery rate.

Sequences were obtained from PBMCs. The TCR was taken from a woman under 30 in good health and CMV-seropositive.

CDR3 amino acids: CASSRQGAYEQFF. In DNA form, the CDR3 reads TGTGCCAGCAGCCGACAGGGGGCTTATGAGCAGTTCTTC. This chain joins TRBV7-3 and TRBJ2-1, with 10 positions matching TRBD1. Germline values: CDR1 SGHTA, CDR2 FQGTGA. After removal of 5 bases from V and 8 bases from J, the junction contained 3 bases not matched to a gene. The CDR3 totals 13 residues. Complete variable domain (other parts from reference TRBV7-3 and TRBJ2-1): GAGVSQTPSNKVTEKGKYVELRCDPISGHTALYWYRQSLGQGPEFLIYFQGTGAADDSGLPNDRFFAVRPEGSVSTLKIQRTERGDSAVYLCASSRQGAYEQFFGPGTRLTVL.